This T cell receptor beta chain was retrieved from a study of CD8+ T cells in alopecia areata. Across the study: Twice daily, treated patients received 5 to 10 mg of oral tofacitinib.

After isolation, RNA underwent reverse transcription to generate cDNA as the sequencing template. Some clones are missing from TCRdb's copy, which holds only in-frame ones; the method was immunoSEQ multiplex PCR. The data contain approximately 59,000 clones, under 55% of them seen just once; the ten biggest clones take up 15% to 20%. Study results and limitations: Higher clonality and more expanded CD8+ clones appeared in lesional than normal scalp.

The CDR3 loop spans 15 amino acids. CDR1 is SGHRS, CDR2 YFSETQ, per germline. The trim removed 1 base at V and 0 bases at J, leaving 3 bases unmatched. Details on this clone: Its antigen is still unknown. Other nucleotide sequences from this sample produce the same CDR3.

This sequence was found in a human donor with alopecia areata. The gene calls are TRBV5-1 and TRBJ2-7, with 8 bases aligning to TRBD1. Sequenced here: CD8+ T cells sorted from blood, sampled at week 0. The CDR3 DNA sequence: TGCGCCAGCAGCTTGTTCGGGACAGGCTCCTACGAGCAGTACTTC. This encodes CASSLFGTGSYEQYF.